This T cell receptor (beta chain) was obtained from a study of T-cell reconstitution after alpha-beta-depleted transplantation in children. The CDR3 has 11 amino acids. V gave up 2 bases and J gave up 5 bases, with 4 bases separating them. Germline CDR1 reads MNHEY; CDR2 reads SVGAGI. Ten or more counts support this clonotype. Researchers prepared the TCRbeta library using unique molecular identifiers, the study reports. TCRdb ran MiXCR on the PCR reads and lists one entry per CDR3 protein. Altogether some 530,000 distinct CDR3 sequences are present, around 13% being singletons, with the ten largest covering approximately 5.4%.

V usage is TRBV6-5 and J usage is TRBJ2-7, with D unresolved. The material was PBMCs from the stem cell graft donor, obtained from the stem cell graft. The sequence came from a human donor who donated a stem cell graft to a child with combined immunodeficiency. DNA of the CDR3: TGTGCCAGCAGTTACGTCGACGAGCAGTACTTC. It translates to CASSYVDEQYF.